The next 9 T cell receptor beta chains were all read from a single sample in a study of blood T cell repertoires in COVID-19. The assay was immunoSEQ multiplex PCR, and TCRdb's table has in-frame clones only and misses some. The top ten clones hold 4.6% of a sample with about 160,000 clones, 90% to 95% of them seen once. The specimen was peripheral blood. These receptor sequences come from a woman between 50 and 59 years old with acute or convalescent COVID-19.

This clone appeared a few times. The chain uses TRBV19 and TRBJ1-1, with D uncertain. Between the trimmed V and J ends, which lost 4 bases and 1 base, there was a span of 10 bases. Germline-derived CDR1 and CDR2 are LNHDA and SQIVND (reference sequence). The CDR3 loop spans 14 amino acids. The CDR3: CASSTYGKNTEAFF. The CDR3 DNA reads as TGTGCCAGTAGTACCTACGGGAAGAACACTGAAGCTTTCTTT.

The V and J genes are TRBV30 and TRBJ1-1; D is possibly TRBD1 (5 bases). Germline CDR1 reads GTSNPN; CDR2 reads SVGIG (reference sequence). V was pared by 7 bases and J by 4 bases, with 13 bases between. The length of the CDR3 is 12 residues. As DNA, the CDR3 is TGTGCCTCCCAACCCCAGGGCACTGAAGCTTTCTTT. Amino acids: CASQPQGTEAFF.

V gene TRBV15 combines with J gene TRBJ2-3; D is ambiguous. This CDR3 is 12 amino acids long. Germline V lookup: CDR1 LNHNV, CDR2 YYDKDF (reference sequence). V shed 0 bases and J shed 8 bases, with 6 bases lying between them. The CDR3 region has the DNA TGTGCCACCAGCAGAGAAGTGGCTACGCAGTATTTT. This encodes CATSREVATQYF.

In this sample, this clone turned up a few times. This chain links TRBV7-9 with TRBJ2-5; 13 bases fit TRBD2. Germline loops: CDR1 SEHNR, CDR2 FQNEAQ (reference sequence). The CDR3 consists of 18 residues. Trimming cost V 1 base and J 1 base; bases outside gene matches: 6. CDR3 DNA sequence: TGTGCCAGCAGCTTAGTACCCGGGACTAGCGGGACCCAAGAGACCCAGTACTTC. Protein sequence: CASSLVPGTSGTQETQYF.

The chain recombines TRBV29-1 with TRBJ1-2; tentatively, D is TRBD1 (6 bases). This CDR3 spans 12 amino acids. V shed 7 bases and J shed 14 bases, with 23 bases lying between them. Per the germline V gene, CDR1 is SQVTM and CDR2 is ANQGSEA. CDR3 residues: CSDLKANREVTF. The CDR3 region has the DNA TGCAGCGACCTAAAGGCCAACAGGGAAGTGACCTTC.

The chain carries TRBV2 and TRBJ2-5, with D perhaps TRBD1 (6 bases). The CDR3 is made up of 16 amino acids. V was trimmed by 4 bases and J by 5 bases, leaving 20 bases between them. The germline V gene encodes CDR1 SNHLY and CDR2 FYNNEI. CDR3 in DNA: TGTGCCAGCAGTGGTGTGGGGGCCCTTGAGGGTGAGACCCAGTACTTC. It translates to CASSGVGALEGETQYF. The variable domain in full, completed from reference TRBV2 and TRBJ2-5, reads EPEVTQTPSHQVTQMGQEVILRCVPISNHLYFYWYRQILGQKVEFLVSFYNNEISEKSEIFDDQFSVERPDGSNFTLKIRSTKLEDSAMYFCASSGVGALEGETQYFGPGTRLLVL.

CDR3 in amino acids: CATSGGQGDGNTIYF. CDR3 coding DNA: TGTGCCACCAGCGGCGGACAGGGGGATGGAAACACCATATATTTT. The chain has TRBV15 and TRBJ1-3, with 10 bases fitting TRBD1. Trimming removed 5 bases from V and 3 bases from J; junction bases left unmatched: 4. CDR3 length: 15 residues. The germline V gene encodes CDR1 LNHNV and CDR2 YYDKDF (reference sequence).

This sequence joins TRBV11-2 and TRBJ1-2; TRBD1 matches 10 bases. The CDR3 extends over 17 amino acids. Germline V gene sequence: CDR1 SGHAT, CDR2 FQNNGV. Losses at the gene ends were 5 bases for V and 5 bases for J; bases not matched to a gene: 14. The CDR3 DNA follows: TGTGCCAGCAGCCCCCAGTTAGGGGGGACAGGGGTTTATGGCTACACCTTC. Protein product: CASSPQLGGTGVYGYTF.

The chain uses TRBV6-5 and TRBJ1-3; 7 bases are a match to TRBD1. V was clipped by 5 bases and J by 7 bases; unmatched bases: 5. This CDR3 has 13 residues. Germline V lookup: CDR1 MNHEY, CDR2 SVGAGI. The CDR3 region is CASSRTGGNTIYF. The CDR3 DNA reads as TGTGCCAGCAGTCGGACAGGTGGCAACACCATATATTTT.